The rows below give T cell receptor beta chains drawn from one sample of a study of blood T cells in healthy people across ages. TCRdb used MiXCR to reprocess the 5' RACE reads, holding one entry per CDR3 protein. The sample yields 1,500,000 or so distinct CDR3 sequences, roughly 59% seen once. The sequenced sample consisted of blood. These receptor sequences come from a man aged 18 to 30 in good health. CDR3s include the opening cysteine and the closing phenylalanine or tryptophan. A D gene is named only where the DNA matches it firmly. Clone size is not always given. Where it is, it says once, few, many or a class for expanded clones.

V,size,D,J,DNA,CDR3
TRBV7-9,NA,TRBD2,TRBJ2-3,TGTGCCAGCAGCCGGTCGACCCTAGCGGAAGACACAGATACGCAGTATTTT,CASSRSTLAEDTDTQYF
TRBV5-6,NA,NA,TRBJ2-6,TGTGCCAGCAGCGGGCAGGGCTCTGGGGCCAACGTCCTGACTTTC,CASSGQGSGANVLTF
TRBV5-1,few,NA,TRBJ2-5,TGCGCCAGCAGCCCCGGGACGCTACAAGAGACCCAGTACTTC,CASSPGTLQETQYF
TRBV5-1,NA,NA,TRBJ2-7,TGCGCCAGCACCGGGGAGTTCGAATACGAGCAGTACTTC,CASTGEFEYEQYF
TRBV29-1,once,TRBD1,TRBJ1-2,TGCAGCGTTCAGGGACAGGACTATGGCTACACCTTC,CSVQGQDYGYTF
TRBV29-1,NA,NA,TRBJ1-2,TGCAGCGTTGAGGGGTGGACGGTGTCTGGCTACACCTTC,CSVEGWTVSGYTF
TRBV3-1,NA,NA,TRBJ2-1,TGTGCCAGCAGCCAAGATTACTTAGACAATGAGCAGTTCTTC,CASSQDYLDNEQFF
TRBV24-1,NA,NA,TRBJ1-1,TGTGCCACCAGTTCGGTGAACACTGAAGCTTTCTTT,CATSSVNTEAFF
TRBV4-1,NA,NA,TRBJ2-1,TGCGCCAGCTCCGGGGGCGCCAACTCCTACAATGAGCAGTTCTTC,CASSGGANSYNEQFF
TRBV13,NA,TRBD2,TRBJ2-1,TGTGCCAGCAGCCCTTATGGCGGGGGGCCCGCGTTCTTC,CASSPYGGGPAFF
TRBV10-3,NA,NA,TRBJ1-5,TGTGCCATCCGACCGTATAGCAATCAGCCCCAGCATTTT,CAIRPYSNQPQHF
TRBV29-1,once,NA,TRBJ2-3,TGCAGCGTTAATCCGGTTACAGATACGCAGTATTTT,CSVNPVTDTQYF
TRBV20-1,NA,TRBD2,TRBJ2-1,TGCAGTGGTAGCGGGTTCCACAATGAGCAGTTCTTC,CSGSGFHNEQFF
TRBV27,NA,NA,TRBJ2-1,TGTGCCAGCAGACCTTCCTACGGGGCTAACAATGAGCAGTTCTTC,CASRPSYGANNEQFF
TRBV29-1,few,NA,TRBJ2-4,TGCAGCGCCCATGGGTTAGCCAAAAACATTCAGTACTTC,CSAHGLAKNIQYF